The 21 T cell receptor beta chains below come from one sample, sequenced in a study of post-analysis software for immune sequencing data. Sequencing libraries made from TCR beta cDNA carried unique molecular identifiers. TCRdb reprocessed the PCR reads with MiXCR, giving one entry per CDR3 protein. The sample holds hundreds of thousands of distinct CDR3 sequences, roughly 58% seen once. General study points: Patients used about 5 TRBV segments, including TRBV5-6, TRBV5-1 and TRBV20-1, more often than controls.

No antigens are known for them. Sample: blood. These receptors were taken from a girl aged 10-17 years with multiple sclerosis.

This clonotype was seen a few times. The genes are TRBV20-1 and TRBJ2-7; 10 bases map to TRBD1. The CDR3 extends over 15 amino acids. The trim removed 6 bases at V and 1 base at J, leaving 9 bases unmatched. From germline, CDR1 is DFQATT and CDR2 SNEGSKA (reference sequence). CDR3 nucleotides: TGCAGTGCCCCTTCGAGGACAGGGGGATCCTACGAGCAGTACTTC. Protein: CSAPSRTGGSYEQYF.

CDR3: CASNLDMTQPQHF. CDR3 nucleotide sequence: TGTGCCAGCAATTTAGATATGACTCAGCCCCAGCATTTT. The V call is TRBV6-6, the J call TRBJ1-5; D call uncertain. This CDR3 is 13 amino acids long. CDR1 MNHNY and CDR2 SVGAGI come from the germline V gene (reference sequence). V was clipped by 7 bases and J by 6 bases, with 13 bases between them.

Comment on this clonotype: No DNA is shown, since the ends of the CDR3 on it are uncertain; the CDR3 is the one TCRdb lists. The CDR3 loop is CASSFYICSAREGDRNTEAFF. The rearrangement links TRBV11-2 to TRBJ1-1. From germline, CDR1 is SGHAT and CDR2 FQNNGV. The length of the CDR3 is 21 amino acids, counting both ends.

A note on this clonotype: Germline is not matched at one junction end, which may reflect a read error. The rearrangement joins TRBV6-6 to TRBJ2-5, with TRBD2 matching 9 bases. The CDR3 covers 16 residues. Germline CDR1 and CDR2: MNHNY and SVGAGI (reference sequence). Here the CDR3 reads CASSYVAGEGQATQYF. The CDR3 DNA reads TGTGCCAGCAGTTACGTAGCGGGAGAGGGCCAAGCGACCCAGTACTTC.

This rearrangement joins TRBV12-3 or TRBV12-4 to TRBJ2-3; D might be TRBD1 or TRBD2, each matching 6 bases. Deletions cut 10 bases from V and 4 bases from J, with 12 bases between. The length of the CDR3 is 12 residues. CDR3 amino acids: CATKGGSDTQYF. DNA for the CDR3: TGTGCCACCAAAGGGGGGTCAGATACGCAGTATTTT.

V is TRBV20-1 and J is TRBJ1-2; TRBD1 might be the D (5 bases). The CDR3 is 12 residues long. From germline, CDR1 is DFQATT and CDR2 SNEGSKA (reference sequence). Trimming shortened V by 0 bases and J by 8 bases, and 10 bases separated the two germline ends. The chain's CDR3 is CSARDQGTGYTF. DNA of the CDR3: TGCAGTGCTAGAGATCAAGGGACGGGCTACACCTTC.

Details on this clonotype: Germline is not matched at one junction end, which may reflect a read error. The chain combines TRBV2 with TRBJ2-1; D gene unclear. The CDR3 sequence is 12 residues long. Germline V gene data show CDR1 as SNHLY and CDR2 as FYNNEI. The CDR3 loop reads CASSAGYNELFF. As DNA, the CDR3 is TGTGCCAGCAGTGCTGGGTACAATGAGCTGTTCTTC.

This clonotype was seen only once. This rearrangement joins TRBV6-1 to TRBJ2-7; D call uncertain. Germline V CDR1 and CDR2: MNHNS, SASEGT. This CDR3 has 17 amino acids. Trimming cost V 0 bases and J 3 bases, with 18 bases left between them. The CDR3 sequence is CASSEAKEGLTLYEQYF. The CDR3 nucleotides read TGTGCCAGCAGTGAAGCGAAGGAAGGGCTCACGCTCTACGAGCAGTACTTC.

J is TRBJ2-1 and V is TRBV5-1; a possible D gene is TRBD2 (6 bases). The length of the CDR3 is 11 residues. Between the trimmed V and J ends, which lost 4 bases and 9 bases, there was a span of 8 bases. Germline V CDR1 and CDR2: SGHRS, YFSETQ. As DNA, the CDR3 is TGCGCCAGCAGCGGAGGGTCTGAGCAGTTCTTC. The encoded protein is CASSGGSEQFF.

V usage is TRBV9 and J usage is TRBJ1-2; D not certain. In germline, CDR1 is SGDLS, CDR2 YYNGEE. The CDR3 is 15 residues long. V was shortened by 4 bases and J by 4 bases, with 17 bases between the two germline ends. CDR3 in amino acids: CASSPEGGLGYGYTF. The CDR3, as DNA: TGTGCCAGCAGCCCCGAGGGAGGTTTGGGCTATGGCTACACCTTC.

The gene calls are TRBV3-1 and TRBJ2-1; the match to TRBD1 covers 8 bases. In germline, CDR1 is LGHDT, CDR2 YNNKEL (reference sequence). V was pared by 3 bases and J by 15 bases, with 10 bases of the junction left unmatched. The CDR3 is 13 residues long. CDR3 nucleotide sequence: TGTGCCAGCAGCCAGAACAGGGGGGTAAGCCCGTTCTTC. This sequence encodes CASSQNRGVSPFF.

The CDR3 region has the DNA TGTGCCAGCGCCTCGGGACTAGTTTCTGTCGAGCAGTACTTC. Amino acids: CASASGLVSVEQYF. The chain links TRBV13 to TRBJ2-4, with TRBD2 matching 8 bases. The closer fit of TRBJ2-7 to the DNA end suggests the J call may be wrong. The germline CDR1 and CDR2 sequences are PRHDT and FYEKMQ (reference sequence). The CDR3 is 14 amino acids.

This clonotype has only a few counts. The rearrangement uses TRBV20-1 and TRBJ2-5; D could derive from TRBD1 or TRBD2 (6 bases each). With the DNA end fitting TRBJ2-7 better, the J assignment may be wrong. This CDR3 spans 12 amino acids. Germline V lookup: CDR1 DFQATT, CDR2 SNEGSKA (reference sequence). The DNA for the CDR3 is TGCAGTGCGCACCGGGGGCCACGCGAGCAGTACTTC. Translating it yields CSAHRGPREQYF.

The chain is built from TRBV15 and TRBJ2-4, with D possibly called TRBD1 or TRBD2 (5 bases each). Trimming left V 5 bases short and J 0 bases short, with 14 bases between. This CDR3 is 16 amino acids long. Germline V gene sequence: CDR1 LNHNV, CDR2 YYDKDF (reference sequence). DNA of the CDR3: TGTGCCACCAGCCCCGGGGCAGGGTTAGCCAAAAACATTCAGTACTTC. Its protein is CATSPGAGLAKNIQYF.

The rearrangement joins TRBV5-1 to TRBJ2-7, with D tentatively TRBD1 (6 bases). Germline values: CDR1 SGHRS, CDR2 YFSETQ. This CDR3 spans 16 amino acids. Trimming pared 0 bases from V and 0 bases from J, leaving 13 bases between. CDR3 DNA sequence: TGCGCCAGCAGCTTGGCTGTGGGGGCTGGCTCCTACGAGCAGTACTTC. It yields the protein CASSLAVGAGSYEQYF.

This clonotype has more than one count but fewer than ten. V and J are TRBV12-3 or TRBV12-4 and TRBJ2-7; D may match TRBD1 or TRBD2 (6 bases each). The length of the CDR3 is 13 residues. Between the trimmed V and J ends, which lost 6 bases and 3 bases, there was a span of 12 bases. The CDR3 sequence is CASRGRGDYEQYF. The CDR3 nucleotides are TGTGCCAGCAGGGGAAGGGGGGACTACGAGCAGTACTTC.

This clonotype has more than one count but fewer than ten. The V gene is TRBV15, the J gene TRBJ2-5; tentatively, D is TRBD1 (6 bases). The CDR3 spans 15 residues. V gave up 1 base and J gave up 1 base, with 10 bases separating them. CDR1 is LNHNV, CDR2 YYDKDF, per germline (reference sequence). The CDR3 DNA is TGTGCCACCAGCAGAGGACTACAGGGCCAAGAGACCCAGTACTTC. Amino acid sequence: CATSRGLQGQETQYF.

This clonotype showed up just once. The rearrangement joins TRBV20-1 to TRBJ1-4; D is perhaps TRBD1 (5 bases). There are 13 residues in the CDR3. V lost 6 bases, J lost 7 bases, and 15 bases lay in between. Per germline, CDR1 DFQATT and CDR2 SNEGSKA (reference sequence). The CDR3 sequence: CSATQLGGEKLFF. CDR3 DNA sequence: TGCAGTGCGACACAGCTCGGGGGTGAAAAACTGTTTTTT.

This clonotype was seen more than once but under ten times. This rearrangement joins TRBV20-1 to TRBJ2-5; D assignment may be TRBD1 or TRBD2 (5 bases each). Trimming left V 3 bases short and J 5 bases short, with 13 bases between. This CDR3 region has 13 residues. In germline, CDR1 is DFQATT, CDR2 SNEGSKA (reference sequence). The CDR3 nucleotides are TGCAGTGCTAGGTGGCAGGGACCGGAGACCCAGTACTTC. Encoded protein: CSARWQGPETQYF.

V is TRBV2 and J is TRBJ1-2; TRBD1 matches at 10 bases. CDR3 size: 17 residues. Germline trimming cut 7 bases from V and 4 bases from J; bases unmatched to any gene: 15. Germline-derived CDR1 and CDR2 are SNHLY and FYNNEI. The CDR3 region is CASIPGASGTGVYGYTF. CDR3 in DNA: TGTGCCAGCATCCCCGGGGCCTCCGGGACAGGGGTCTATGGCTACACCTTC.

The rearrangement links TRBV20-1 to TRBJ2-1, with D maybe TRBD1 (5 bases). The J call may be wrong; the DNA end is better matched by TRBJ2-7. The germline V gene encodes CDR1 DFQATT and CDR2 SNEGSKA (reference sequence). The CDR3 totals 13 residues. The CDR3 DNA follows: TGCAGTGCTAGAGCCAGGGCAGGCAATGAGCAGTACTTC. Its translation: CSARARAGNEQYF.